The T cell receptor beta chain described here comes from a study of blood T cells in healthy people across ages. Study-level points and caveats: Researchers report that TCR beta diversity correlated strongly with naive T cell percentage.

V shed 5 bases and J 4 bases; nucleotides not matched to a gene: 10. The germline V gene has CDR1 DFQATT and CDR2 SNEGSKA (reference sequence). The CDR3 runs to 14 residues. About this clonotype itself: Its antigen is not identified.

With a J-beta primer mix and a sample-barcoded 5' primer, a second PCR ran about 6 to 11 cycles. Using its own MiXCR run on the 5' RACE reads, TCRdb lists one record per CDR3 protein. The data show 1.4 million to 1.5 million distinct CDR3 sequences, around 42% seen once. The chain has TRBV20-1 and TRBJ2-5; 7 nucleotides match TRBD2. The sequenced material came from blood. The clonotype comes from a woman between 18 and 30 years old in good health. CDR3 region: CSAPEAGRRETQYF. For the CDR3, the DNA is TGCAGTGCTCCGGAAGCGGGACGGAGAGAGACCCAGTACTTC.